The 23 T cell receptor beta chains listed next were all sequenced from one sample in a study of blood T cells in healthy people across ages. Alongside a J-beta primer mix, a sample-barcoded 5' primer served in a second PCR lasting about 7 to 11 cycles. TCRdb independently ran MiXCR on the 5' RACE reads; one entry per CDR3 protein. The data show 600,000 to 800,000 distinct CDR3 sequences, 40% to 65% seen once. Sequenced sample: blood. The receptors originated from a woman aged 80 or over in good health.

This chain joins TRBV7-9 and TRBJ2-3; D unclear. The V end lost 5 bases, the J end lost 4 bases, and 13 bases lay between the germline ends. Germline CDR1 SEHNR, CDR2 FQNEAQ (reference sequence). CDR3 length: 14 amino acids. The CDR3 protein is CASSPDVRPDTQYF. The CDR3 DNA sequence: TGTGCCAGCAGCCCGGACGTGCGCCCAGATACGCAGTATTTT.

About this clonotype: One end of the junction does not line up with germline, which may come from a read error. The chain joins TRBV5-1 to TRBJ2-2; D may be TRBD2 (7 bases). Germline assignment: CDR1 SGHRS and CDR2 YFSETQ. The CDR3 extends over 15 amino acids. CDR3 loop: CPSSPGGLFSGELFF. In DNA, the CDR3 is TGCCCCAGCAGCCCGGGGGGCCTTTTTTCCGGGGAGCTGTTTTTT.

The chain recombines TRBV20-1 with TRBJ1-5; a weak D match, TRBD1 (5 bases). CDR1 is DFQATT and CDR2 is SNEGSKA in the germline V gene (reference sequence). The CDR3 covers 14 residues. With 3 bases removed from V and 2 bases from J, the gap between germline ends came to 11 bases. This CDR3 reads CSASLGGGNQPQHF. The CDR3 DNA follows: TGCAGTGCTAGTCTGGGAGGGGGCAATCAGCCCCAGCATTTT.

The rearrangement links TRBV4-3 to TRBJ2-3; the D gene is possibly TRBD1 (6 bases). CDR3 size: 16 residues. V was shortened by 0 bases and J by 6 bases, with 16 bases between the two germline ends. Germline assignment: CDR1 LGHNA and CDR2 YSLEER. The CDR3 DNA reads TGCGCCAGCAGCCAAGATCTAGGGACACTCACGGATACGCAGTATTTT. This encodes CASSQDLGTLTDTQYF.

This clonotype has at least ten counts. This chain links TRBV12-3 or TRBV12-4 with TRBJ2-1; D may be TRBD2 (6 bases). V lost 1 base and J lost 13, with 11 bases in between. The CDR3 spans 12 residues. Here the CDR3 reads CASSLEGGKQFF. CDR3 in DNA: TGTGCCAGCAGTTTAGAGGGAGGTAAACAGTTCTTC.

This clonotype was seen once. The chain combines TRBV7-9 with TRBJ2-5; 9 nucleotides align to TRBD1. CDR1 and CDR2 (germline): SEHNR, FQNEAQ (reference sequence). V lost 5 bases and J lost 2; bases outside the gene matches: 6. There are 15 residues in the CDR3. CDR3 in DNA: TGTGCCAGCAGCCGTGGGACAGGGCCTCAAGAGACCCAGTACTTC. Its translation is CASSRGTGPQETQYF. Variable domain in full (rest from reference TRBV7-9 and TRBJ2-5): DTGVSQNPRHKITKRGQNVTFRCDPISEHNRLYWYRQTLGQGPEFLTYFQNEAQLEKSRLLSDRFSAERPKGSFSTLEIQRTEQGDSAMYLCASSRGTGPQETQYFGPGTRLLVL.

The CDR3: CASSQVLGLGGEQYF. DNA of the CDR3: TGTGCCAGCAGCCAAGTCCTTGGACTAGGAGGCGAGCAGTACTTC. This chain joins TRBV4-2 and TRBJ2-7, with 7 bases aligning to TRBD2. This CDR3 region has 15 residues. The germline V gene has CDR1 LGHNA and CDR2 YNFKEQ. The V gene end was trimmed by 1 base and the J gene end by 6 bases; junction bases not matched to a gene: 9.

Many counts were recorded for this clonotype. V gene TRBV29-1 combines with J gene TRBJ1-1; 8 nucleotides match TRBD1. This CDR3 contains 14 residues. Germline V gene lookup returns CDR1 SQVTM and CDR2 ANQGSEA. The V and J ends lost 3 bases and 4 bases, in that order; junction bases with no gene match: 7. DNA of the CDR3: TGCAGCGTTGAGAGCCAGGGGGCGTTCACTGAAGCTTTCTTT. Translating gives CSVESQGAFTEAFF.

This clonotype was counted between two and nine times. The chain joins TRBV15 to TRBJ2-1; the match to TRBD1 covers 8 bases. The CDR3 has 11 residues. Losses at the gene ends were 3 bases for V and 15 bases for J; bases not matched to a gene: 4. In germline, CDR1 is LNHNV, CDR2 YYDKDF (reference sequence). The CDR3 nucleotides read TGTGCCACCAGCAGGGACAGGGAGGTGTTCTTC. Protein sequence: CATSRDREVFF.

V is TRBV27 and J is TRBJ1-6; D perhaps matches TRBD1 (5 bases). This CDR3 is 13 amino acids long. The V end lost 6 bases, the J end lost 6 bases, and 9 bases lay between the germline ends. Germline values: CDR1 MNHEY, CDR2 SMNVEV (reference sequence). The CDR3 region has the DNA TGTGCCAGCAGCAGGGTTACTAATTCACCCCTCCACTTT. This translates into CASSRVTNSPLHF.

This rearrangement joins TRBV29-1 to TRBJ2-3, with D possibly TRBD2 on 5 matching bases. The CDR3 totals 15 residues. Trimming pared 4 bases from V and 1 base from J, leaving 15 bases between. CDR1 is SQVTM, CDR2 ANQGSEA, per germline. This CDR3 reads CSVVRLRARTDTQYF. The CDR3 nucleotides are TGCAGCGTTGTTCGGTTGCGGGCACGCACAGATACGCAGTATTTT.

The chain recombines TRBV20-1 with TRBJ2-1; perhaps TRBD1 as D (6 bases). CDR1 and CDR2 from the germline V gene are DFQATT and SNEGSKA (reference sequence). V shed 1 base and J shed 1 base, with 8 bases lying between them. The CDR3 loop spans 14 amino acids. The CDR3: CSARGRGSYNEQFF. The CDR3 bases are TGCAGTGCTAGAGGCAGGGGATCCTACAATGAGCAGTTCTTC.

On this clonotype itself: Sequence at one end of the junction differs from germline and may be a read error. CDR3 bases: TGTGCCAGCAGCTTACCTACGGGGGCCTACAGTGAGCAGTTCTTC. Translating it yields CASSLPTGAYSEQFF. V is TRBV7-6 and J is TRBJ2-1, with D possibly called TRBD1 or TRBD2 (6 bases each). The length of the CDR3 is 15 residues. Germline CDR1 SGHVS, CDR2 FNYEAQ.

This clonotype was recorded at least ten times. The chain uses TRBV27 and TRBJ1-2; 12 bases agree with TRBD1. There are 15 residues in the CDR3. CDR1 is MNHEY, CDR2 SMNVEV, per germline (reference sequence). Unmatched junction bases numbered 7, after V lost 5 bases and J lost 6 bases. The chain's CDR3 is CASSAGTGGTDGYTF. The CDR3 coding sequence is TGTGCCAGCAGTGCCGGGACAGGGGGCACGGATGGCTACACCTTC.

This clonotype was recorded a few times. V and J are TRBV20-1 and TRBJ2-7, with D unclear. Trimming left V 1 base short and J 0 bases short, with 7 bases between. This CDR3 has 13 amino acids. Germline V gives CDR1 DFQATT, CDR2 SNEGSKA (reference sequence). The CDR3 DNA is TGCAGTGCTAGAGCCAACAGCTCCTACGAGCAGTACTTC. Residues: CSARANSSYEQYF.

The chain employs TRBV4-3 and TRBJ1-6, with 7 positions matching TRBD1. CDR3 length: 15 amino acids. With V trimmed by 4 bases and J by 8 bases, 8 bases remained unmatched. Germline V CDR1 and CDR2: LGHNA, YSLEER. The CDR3 DNA sequence: TGCGCCAGCAGCCGAGACACTCAGGGGGATTCACCCCTCCACTTT. The encoded protein is CASSRDTQGDSPLHF.

The chain is built from TRBV20-1 and TRBJ2-1; no reliable D call. Germline values: CDR1 DFQATT, CDR2 SNEGSKA (reference sequence). This CDR3 has 15 amino acids. V was shortened by 1 base and J by 0 bases, with 10 bases between the two germline ends. The CDR3 DNA sequence: TGCAGTGCTAGAGGGCCCTTTAGCTCCTACAATGAGCAGTTCTTC. Its protein product is CSARGPFSSYNEQFF.

This clonotype was seen many times. The CDR3 nucleotides are TGTGCCACCGGACCGGGGGTGGGCACAGATACGCAGTATTTT. It encodes CATGPGVGTDTQYF. V and J are TRBV10-3 and TRBJ2-3, with a possible D match to TRBD2 (6 bases). The germline V and J ends were trimmed by 10 bases and 1 base, with 15 bases remaining between them. Germline CDR1 is ENHRY and CDR2 is SYGVKD. The CDR3 extends over 14 amino acids.

This clonotype was recorded at least ten times. The gene calls are TRBV5-1 and TRBJ2-4; maybe TRBD2 (6 bases). There are 14 residues in the CDR3. V was clipped by 4 bases and J by 3 bases, with 11 bases between them. Germline values: CDR1 SGHRS, CDR2 YFSETQ. The CDR3 nucleotides read TGCGCCAGCAGCCAAGGGACTTTCAAAAACATTCAGTACTTC. As protein: CASSQGTFKNIQYF.

J is TRBJ2-7 and V is TRBV6-6, with D possibly matching TRBD1 (5 bases). Trimming pared 6 bases from V and 3 bases from J, leaving 15 bases between. Per germline, CDR1 MNHNY and CDR2 SVGAGI (reference sequence). There are 14 residues in the CDR3. The CDR3 is CASSPVRAFYEQYF. CDR3 DNA: TGTGCCAGCAGCCCCGTCAGGGCTTTCTACGAGCAGTACTTC.

About this clonotype itself: Since a much larger clone is just one base distant, this may be a read error. This sequence joins TRBV5-1 and TRBJ2-4; D perhaps matches TRBD2 (5 bases). From germline, CDR1 is SGHRS and CDR2 YFSETQ. This CDR3 is 14 amino acids long. The V end lost 4 bases, the J end lost 3 bases, and 11 bases lay between the germline ends. The CDR3 protein is CASSVDSFKNIQYF. The CDR3 nucleotides read TGCGCCAGCAGCGTGGACTCCTTCAAAAACATTCAGTACTTC.

This clonotype was detected a few times. The chain joins TRBV7-2 to TRBJ1-5; 8 bases map to TRBD1. The CDR3 has 15 amino acids. The V gene end was trimmed by 5 bases and the J gene end by 6 bases; junction bases not matched to a gene: 9. Looked up from germline, CDR1 is SGHTA and CDR2 is FQGNSA. CDR3 sequence (DNA): TGTGCCAGCAGCCCTCGGCAGGGGGCGGGTCAGCCCCAGCATTTT. Translation gives CASSPRQGAGQPQHF.

This clonotype was observed at least ten times. This sequence joins TRBV29-1 and TRBJ2-7; the D is unclear. The CDR3 length is 11 residues. Germline V gene sequence: CDR1 SQVTM, CDR2 ANQGSEA. Trimming took 7 bases from V and 2 from J, leaving 9 bases between them. CDR3 loop: CSGSTTYEQYF. The CDR3 nucleotides are TGCAGCGGATCGACCACCTACGAGCAGTACTTC.